This T cell receptor (beta chain) was profiled in a study of blood T cells in healthy people across ages (dated by TCRdb to between 2014 and 2017). For context, the study as a whole: In model experiments, template switching captured about one uniquely barcoded TCR beta cDNA molecule for every two T cells. The study measured age-related changes in TCR beta repertoire diversity using deep sequencing normalized with unique cDNA molecular identifiers. The donors were split into four age groups: young (average around 15 years), middle-aged (more than 35), aged (approximately 60) and long-lived (82). To avoid experimental bias, donors of different ages were distributed randomly across sequencing lanes. Using the same blood draw, the study looked at two additional independent replicas of 1 million unique cDNA reads for two donors, one aged 18 to 29 and the other aged 80 or older.

Results the study describes overall, beyond this receptor: Bulk unsorted PBMC profiling prevented conclusive comparison of naive and antigen-experienced compartments. As age increased, observed TCR beta diversity per million T cells dropped in a roughly linear way, and a significant reduction was already evident by age roughly 40. Estimates of total diversity based on one million sequenced T cells were regarded as lower bounds and as underestimates. Because the CMV infection status of the donors was unknown, age-related changes in expanded clonotypes may potentially have been confounded. Compared with the aged group, the long-lived group had more naive CD4+ T cells, fewer expanded clones and increased TCR diversity, a pattern suggesting age selection. A strong correlation was found between observed TCR beta diversity and the percentage of naive T cells measured by flow cytometry.

In the case of this clonotype: Its binding antigen is unknown. No per-base quality is available; no much larger clone lies one base away.

The roughly 39 donors, aged about 6 to 95 years, were systemically healthy Caucasian individuals from Russia. Each donor gave about 9.2 milliliters of peripheral blood, drawn into EDTA-treated Vacutainer tubes. Ficoll-Paque density-gradient centrifugation was used to isolate PBMCs, with at least 6.5 million per sample. Total RNA, at least 6 micrograms per sample, was extracted from PBMCs with Trizol reagent. Naive CD45RAhigh/CD27high T cell percentages were measured by flow cytometry on a PBMC aliquot from every donor. From the cysteine up to the phenylalanine, the CDR3 has a length of 15 residues. Of the read, only the CDR3 DNA is kept; its 45 bases are in frame from base 1. The germline V gene specifies SGHTA as CDR1 and FQGNSA as CDR2. The library came from 5' RACE. The reads were generated on an Illumina HiSeq 2500. A second PCR of about 7 to 12 cycles was performed with a sample-barcoded 5' primer and a J-beta primer mix. A template-switch 5' adaptor carrying 12 random nucleotides introduced a unique molecular identifier onto each TCR beta cDNA molecule. At least 3 million CDR3-containing paired-end reads were obtained from each sample. The Mint cDNA synthesis kit, primed by a TRBC-specific oligonucleotide, was used to synthesize first-strand cDNA from all RNA. All cDNA was treated with uracil-DNA glycosylase and then went through a first 18-cycle PCR with the universal primers M1SS and BC2_uni_R. The paper's processing steps were these. For normalization, 1 million high-quality reads were randomly selected from each sample, with every read carrying a distinct molecular identifier. Reads sharing molecular identifiers were discarded rather than binned into consensus sequences. CDR3 identification, clonotype clustering and error correction used MiTCR with a Q25 quality threshold and the strictest error-elimination algorithm. A nonparametric unseen species model with Euler transformation was used to estimate lower-bound total TCR beta diversity. The public sequencing data were trimmed at Q25 with fastp and processed into clonotypes with MiXCR by TCRdb, which kept only in-frame beta chains. Identical CDR3 proteins give one entry, which carries the most common genes and DNA. TCRdb's processing, not the authors', yielded these V and J calls. The sample data list 500,000 to 700,000 distinct CDR3 sequences, and about 30% of these were observed just once. The ten top clones hold approximately 14% of the sample.

The sample taken for sequencing was blood. In this chain, TRBV7-2 is recombined with TRBJ2-5; no confident D gene assignment can be made. TRBJ2-7 explains the end of the DNA better; the J call may be wrong. The clonotype was recovered from a woman older than 75 in good health. CDR3 reads: CASSLETTRSYEQYF. Read as DNA, the sequence is TGTGCCAGCAGCTTAGAAACGACCCGCTCCTACGAGCAGTACTTC.